The 21 T cell receptor beta chains in this list originate from one sample, sequenced in a study of blood T cell repertoires in COVID-19. TCRdb's copy holds only in-frame clones and misses some; the assay was immunoSEQ multiplex PCR. The sample holds 200,000 to 300,000 clones, over 80% seen once. The specimen sequenced was peripheral blood. These receptors originate from a human donor in a cohort sampled during active COVID-19.

The chain couples TRBV9 to TRBJ1-5; 11 bases line up with TRBD1. The CDR3 contains 15 residues. Germline V gives CDR1 SGDLS, CDR2 YYNGEE. V lost 2 bases and J lost 5; bases outside the gene matches: 3. This chain's CDR3 is CASSVGDRGDQPQHF. DNA for the CDR3: TGTGCCAGCAGCGTGGGGGACAGGGGGGATCAGCCCCAGCATTTT.

DNA of the CDR3: TGTGCCAGCAGCCCCTATGGGCAGGGATACTATGGCTACACCTTC. Translation gives CASSPYGQGYYGYTF. This chain links TRBV27 with TRBJ1-2, with a possible D match to TRBD1 (5 bases). The CDR3 runs to 15 residues. V was shortened by 6 bases and J by 3 bases, with 17 bases between the two germline ends. Germline V gives CDR1 MNHEY, CDR2 SMNVEV (reference sequence).

The CDR3 DNA is TGTGCCAGCAGTCGACTAGCACGAGAGACCCAGTACTTC. Its protein product is CASSRLARETQYF. The chain joins TRBV27 to TRBJ2-5; TRBD2 agrees at 7 bases. This CDR3 has 13 amino acids. V lost 5 bases to trimming and J lost 4 bases; unmatched junction nucleotides: 4. The germline V gene has CDR1 MNHEY and CDR2 SMNVEV (reference sequence).

The rearrangement links TRBV7-8 to TRBJ2-7, with a tentative D call TRBD2 (6 bases). Germline lookup yields CDR1 SGHVS and CDR2 FQNEAQ. V lost 5 bases and J lost 6, with 11 bases in between. The CDR3 extends over 12 amino acids. In nucleotides, the CDR3 is TGTGCCAGCAGCCAAAGGAGGGGCGAGCAGTACTTC. Its translation is CASSQRRGEQYF.

The chain employs TRBV7-3 and TRBJ2-1, with a possible D match to TRBD1 (5 bases). Germline V gene data show CDR1 as SGHTA and CDR2 as FQGTGA. Deletions cut 4 bases from V and 6 bases from J, with 10 bases between. This CDR3 region has 13 residues. CDR3: CASSSVQGNEQFF. Here the CDR3 DNA reads TGTGCCAGCAGCTCCGTCCAGGGCAATGAGCAGTTCTTC.

This chain links TRBV9 with TRBJ2-3; a possible D gene is TRBD1 (6 bases). The CDR3 has 18 amino acids. V was pared by 3 bases and J by 4 bases, with 24 bases between. The V gene's germline CDR1 is SGDLS and CDR2 YYNGEE. This CDR3 is CASSARYGGQGGADTQYF. CDR3 nucleotide sequence: TGTGCCAGCAGCGCGAGATATGGGGGACAAGGAGGAGCAGATACGCAGTATTTT.

V and J are TRBV9 and TRBJ1-3; 7 positions match TRBD1. This CDR3 spans 15 amino acids. Trimming removed 3 bases from V and 2 bases from J; junction bases left unmatched: 5. Germline V gene sequence: CDR1 SGDLS, CDR2 YYNGEE. Written as DNA, the CDR3 is TGTGCCAGCAGCGCCGTTAGGGGGCCTGGAAACACCATATATTTT. This gives the protein CASSAVRGPGNTIYF.

The chain joins TRBV19 to TRBJ2-3; the D gene is possibly TRBD1 (5 bases). Trimming cost V 3 bases and J 4 bases, with 23 bases left between them. The germline CDR1 and CDR2 sequences are LNHDA and SQIVND (reference sequence). CDR3 length: 18 residues. CDR3 sequence: CASSIQQGQLFAPDTQYF. The CDR3, as DNA: TGTGCCAGTAGTATTCAACAAGGACAATTGTTTGCACCAGATACGCAGTATTTT.

V is TRBV7-8 and J is TRBJ1-5, with 9 bases identical to TRBD1. Germline V CDR1 and CDR2: SGHVS, FQNEAQ. The CDR3 consists of 18 residues. J lost 3 bases, V lost 2 bases, and 11 bases had no gene match. The CDR3 region has the DNA TGTGCCAGCAGCTTAAATCGGGGACAGGGAAGGGCCAATCAGCCCCAGCATTTT. Translation: CASSLNRGQGRANQPQHF.

This sequence joins TRBV3-1 (or the pseudogene TRBV3-2) and TRBJ2-7; 12 bases fit TRBD1. Germline V CDR1 and CDR2: LGHDT, YNNKEL (reference sequence). The CDR3 spans 16 residues. Trimming cost V 4 bases and J 6 bases; bases outside gene matches: 10. In nucleotides, the CDR3 is TGTGCCAGCAGCCGAAGAACGGGACAGGGGGCCGGCGAGCAGTACTTC. The encoded protein is CASSRRTGQGAGEQYF.

J is TRBJ2-5 and V is TRBV30, with 8 positions matching TRBD2. V trimming: 2 bases; J trimming: 5 bases; junction bases outside the gene matches: 10. The length of the CDR3 is 15 residues. Germline V gene data show CDR1 as GTSNPN and CDR2 as SVGIG (reference sequence). DNA of the CDR3: TGTGCCTGGAGTAGTACGGGGGGGGCAGGGGAGACCCAGTACTTC. Translation gives CAWSSTGGAGETQYF.

The chain employs TRBV28 and TRBJ2-6, with 8 bases identical to TRBD1. CDR1 is MDHEN, CDR2 SYDVKM, per germline. Trimming cost V 8 bases and J 0 bases; bases outside gene matches: 9. This CDR3 spans 17 amino acids. This CDR3 reads CASQGDRFYSGANVLTF. In nucleotides, the CDR3 is TGTGCCAGCCAAGGGGACAGGTTTTACTCTGGGGCCAACGTCCTGACTTTC.

V usage is TRBV6-5 and J usage is TRBJ1-3, with D unresolved. CDR1 and CDR2 from the germline V gene are MNHEY and SVGAGI. This CDR3 is built from 15 residues. Trimming removed 6 bases from V and 0 bases from J, with 12 bases in between. CDR3 region: CASRRNRDSGNTIYF. CDR3 DNA: TGTGCCAGCAGACGTAACAGAGACTCTGGAAACACCATATATTTT.

This chain joins TRBV6-6 and TRBJ2-1; 10 bases are a match to TRBD2. The CDR3 loop spans 14 amino acids. V shed 0 bases, J shed 9 bases, and the junction held 2 bases outside the gene matches. Germline loops: CDR1 MNHNY, CDR2 SVGAGI (reference sequence). The CDR3 loop is CASSYSSGGAEQFF. The CDR3 bases are TGTGCCAGCAGTTACTCAAGCGGGGGGGCTGAGCAGTTCTTC.

The V call is TRBV12-3 or TRBV12-4, the J call TRBJ2-2; tentatively, D is TRBD2 (5 bases). Trimming left V 7 bases short and J 8 bases short, with 11 bases between. This CDR3 is 12 amino acids long. CDR3: CASNTRWGELFF. CDR3 sequence (DNA): TGTGCCAGCAATACTAGATGGGGGGAGCTGTTTTTT.

V usage is TRBV21-1 and J usage is TRBJ1-1. TRBV21-1 is marked as a pseudogene. The CDR3 is 15 residues long. Here the CDR3 DNA reads TGTGCCAGCAGCCACCCGAGGGGGGGGGACACTGAAGCTTTCTTT. It encodes CASSHPRGGDTEAFF.

Comment on this clone: Distinct nucleotide sequences in the sample also encode this CDR3. The chain links TRBV19 to TRBJ2-7; 7 nucleotides agree with TRBD1. Germline CDR1 reads LNHDA; CDR2 reads SQIVND (reference sequence). V lost 3 bases to trimming and J lost 2 bases; unmatched junction nucleotides: 4. The CDR3 is made up of 14 amino acids. Here the CDR3 reads CASSMGQGAYEQYF. In DNA, the CDR3 is TGTGCCAGTAGTATGGGCCAGGGGGCCTACGAGCAGTACTTC.

The genes are TRBV7-3 and TRBJ1-4; a weak D match, TRBD1 (6 bases). The CDR3 extends over 15 amino acids. The V end was cut by 5 bases, the J end by 8 bases, with 18 bases between. CDR1 and CDR2 from the germline V gene are SGHTA and FQGTGA. CDR3 loop: CASSETGRAEEKLFF. The CDR3 DNA reads TGTGCCAGCAGCGAAACAGGGAGGGCAGAAGAAAAACTGTTTTTT.

The chain recombines TRBV7-2 with TRBJ2-1; TRBD2 matches 14 bases. CDR3 length equals 16 residues. Germline V gene sequence: CDR1 SGHTA, CDR2 FQGNSA. Germline trimming cut 5 bases from V and 8 bases from J; bases unmatched to any gene: 8. The CDR3 loop reads CASSPRGTSGRDEQFF. CDR3 sequence (DNA): TGTGCCAGCAGCCCCCGGGGGACTAGCGGGAGAGATGAGCAGTTCTTC.

This clone turned up a few times. Sequence at one end of the junction differs from germline and may be a read error. This rearrangement joins TRBV14 to TRBJ2-1; 7 bases match TRBD1. Germline CDR1 SGHDN, CDR2 FVKESK. The CDR3 loop spans 12 amino acids. CDR3 nucleotides: TGTGCCAGCAGCCAAGGACAGGGTCGTCAGGTCTTC. Encoded protein: CASSQGQGRQVF.

The chain is built from TRBV20-1 and TRBJ2-1; D is perhaps TRBD1 (5 bases). Germline CDR1 and CDR2: DFQATT and SNEGSKA (reference sequence). V lost 6 bases and J 7 bases, leaving 10 bases between the germline ends. The CDR3 has 11 amino acids. The CDR3: CSAGRGNEQFF. Here the CDR3 DNA reads TGCAGTGCCGGAAGGGGAAATGAGCAGTTCTTC.